This is a list of T cell receptor beta chains from one sample in a study of CD8 T cells in ankylosing spondylitis. A single record per CDR3 protein comes from TCRdb applying MiXCR to the 5' RACE reads. This table has 200,000 to 250,000 distinct CDR3 sequences, 20% to 30% appearing once. The sequenced sample consisted of blood, either unsorted or a sorted T cell fraction (not recorded which). These receptors were collected from a male donor with ankylosing spondylitis or in good health (not recorded which). Both conserved end residues are part of each CDR3. Fields, in order: CDR3 protein, V gene, D gene, J gene. D genes are given only for firm matches.

CASSRDTDRGEKLFF | TRBV4-3 | TRBD1 | TRBJ1-4
CASGRGETYNEQFF | TRBV12-5 | - | TRBJ2-1
CSARLGAQGTNEKLFF | TRBV20-1 | - | TRBJ1-4
CASSQVSRGVGRIF | TRBV3-1 | - | TRBJ2-7
CASSRAGTGDTEAFF | TRBV5-1 | TRBD1 | TRBJ1-1
CASSQGTAGELFF | TRBV12-3/TRBV12-4 | TRBD1 | TRBJ2-2
CASSVGTGVEQFF | TRBV9 | TRBD1 | TRBJ2-1
CAISESGGENTEAFF | TRBV10-3 | - | TRBJ1-1
CSASGGVGGYEQYF | TRBV20-1 | TRBD2 | TRBJ2-7
CSCTSGSYNEQFF | TRBV20-1 | TRBD2 | TRBJ2-1
CSARVSASGRFEQFF | TRBV20-1 | TRBD2 | TRBJ2-1
CSALETQQETQYF | TRBV20-1 | - | TRBJ2-5
CASSTRPGQGAYEQYF | TRBV5-1 | TRBD1 | TRBJ2-7
CSRSGWGLVNNEQFF | TRBV20-1 | - | TRBJ2-1
CASSLGRGLQETQYF | TRBV5-1 | - | TRBJ2-5
CASSLEGQGDTEAFF | TRBV5-5 | TRBD1 | TRBJ1-1
CASSYSSTVTGGAKLPGGYEQFF | TRBV6-2/TRBV6-3 | TRBD1 | TRBJ2-1
CSAEIQNYEQYF | TRBV20-1 | - | TRBJ2-7
CASSPGTGREAFF | TRBV12-3/TRBV12-4 | TRBD1 | TRBJ1-1
CSARGLDNEQYF | TRBV20-1 | - | TRBJ2-7
CSASGTSGRMRETQYF | TRBV20-1 | TRBD2 | TRBJ2-5
CASSYSRGNGYTF | TRBV6-6 | - | TRBJ1-2
CASKDSSGNTIYF | TRBV27 | - | TRBJ1-3
CSARMSSGIIYEQYF | TRBV20-1 | TRBD2 | TRBJ2-7
CASSGTSGSHEQYF | TRBV25-1 | TRBD2 | TRBJ2-7
CASSREASGKGYEQYF | TRBV4-2 | TRBD2 | TRBJ2-7
CASSLGQNNYEQYF | TRBV5-1 | - | TRBJ2-7
CSALAAGGYNEQFF | TRBV20-1 | TRBD2 | TRBJ2-1
CASSSTGGAETQYF | TRBV5-1 | TRBD1 | TRBJ2-5
CAFRTGDRGNTIYF | TRBV30 | TRBD1 | TRBJ1-3
CSVEGQSSGNTGELFF | TRBV29-1 | TRBD2 | TRBJ2-2
CSVVELGFYGYTF | TRBV29-1 | - | TRBJ1-2
CASSVEGGHEQYF | TRBV9 | TRBD1 | TRBJ2-7
CASSLGRLFDEQYF | TRBV4-2 | - | TRBJ2-7
CAIKPATGNTIYF | TRBV10-3 | - | TRBJ1-3
CASSQGDPGLGQPQHF | TRBV4-2 | - | TRBJ1-5
CSARDLTSGSRTDTQYF | TRBV20-1 | TRBD2 | TRBJ2-3
CATSESPGRGGLEQYF | TRBV24-1 | - | TRBJ2-7
CASSLAGQAYEQYF | TRBV7-8 | TRBD1 | TRBJ2-7
CASSLAGHTGELFF | TRBV12-3/TRBV12-4 | - | TRBJ2-2
CSASTGTGGTGELFF | TRBV20-1 | TRBD1 | TRBJ2-2
CSASAISGRDQPQHF | TRBV20-1 | - | TRBJ1-5
CASSSDLYGYTF | TRBV27 | - | TRBJ1-2
CSTLAGVGTDTQYF | TRBV20-1 | TRBD2 | TRBJ2-3
CSASLLRATEAFF | TRBV20-1 | - | TRBJ1-1
CASSRSGWGNEQFF | TRBV12-3/TRBV12-4 | - | TRBJ2-1
CATSDPGQGAFEQYF | TRBV24-1 | TRBD1 | TRBJ2-7
CASSFAVGQNIQYF | TRBV12-3/TRBV12-4 | - | TRBJ2-4
CATSRGNRGTNEQYF | TRBV15 | TRBD1 | TRBJ2-7
CASTRASNEKLFF | TRBV19 | - | TRBJ1-4
CASRDSRTGYNEQFF | TRBV6-1 | TRBD1 | TRBJ2-1
CASSLDPAVNTEAFF | TRBV5-1 | - | TRBJ1-1
CAISAGGLSGNTIYF | TRBV10-3 | - | TRBJ1-3
CASNRQGPNTEAFF | TRBV27 | TRBD1 | TRBJ1-1
CASSLIGTLAGNTIYF | TRBV5-1 | - | TRBJ1-3
CAISDKRDSYEQYF | TRBV10-3 | TRBD2 | TRBJ2-7
CASSLGGNSGANVLTF | TRBV11-2 | - | TRBJ2-6